This passage covers 19 T cell receptor beta chains from one sample sequenced in a study of cytomegalovirus exposure and HLA in healthy donors. Both 60 Vbeta primers and 13 Jbeta primers went into the PCR. Produced via immunoSEQ multiplex PCR; TCRdb's table is partial and in-frame only. Among 150,000 to 200,000 clones listed, 75% to 85% were seen once. What was sequenced was PBMCs. The receptors here all came from a woman aged 45-60 years in good health and CMV-seronegative.

The chain recombines TRBV2 with TRBJ2-5, with D tentatively TRBD2 (5 bases). This CDR3 has 16 amino acids. V lost 7 bases and J 2 bases, leaving 20 bases between the germline ends. Germline loops: CDR1 SNHLY, CDR2 FYNNEI. The CDR3 reads CASKARLRVIQETQYF. Here the CDR3 DNA reads TGTGCCAGCAAGGCTCGCTTGCGGGTCATACAAGAGACCCAGTACTTC.

The V and J genes are TRBV7-2 and TRBJ1-1; the match to TRBD1 covers 7 bases. The CDR3 has 15 amino acids. Germline V gene sequence: CDR1 SGHTA, CDR2 FQGNSA. Unmatched junction bases numbered 9, after V lost 4 bases and J lost 4 bases. As DNA, the CDR3 is TGTGCCAGCAGCTACGGGGGACAGAGGTTCACTGAAGCTTTCTTT. This codes for CASSYGGQRFTEAFF. The full variable domain, completed using reference TRBV7-2 and TRBJ1-1, is GAGVSQSPSNKVTEKGKDVELRCDPISGHTALYWYRQSLGQGLEFLIYFQGNSAPDKSGLPSDRFSAERTGGSVSTLTIQRTQQEDSAVYLCASSYGGQRFTEAFFGQGTRLTVV.

The chain recombines TRBV28 with TRBJ2-3; D remains ambiguous. Germline V gene sequence: CDR1 MDHEN, CDR2 SYDVKM. CDR3 length: 11 amino acids. The V end was cut by 7 bases, the J end by 6 bases, with 8 bases between. In DNA, the CDR3 is TGTGCCAGCATCGGTACGGATACGCAGTATTTT. Translation: CASIGTDTQYF.

This rearrangement joins TRBV27 to TRBJ2-1; tentatively, D is TRBD2 (7 bases). Germline V gives CDR1 MNHEY, CDR2 SMNVEV (reference sequence). This CDR3 comprises 15 residues. Trimming pared 3 bases from V and 5 bases from J, leaving 14 bases between. The CDR3 DNA follows: TGTGCCAGCAGTTTTTTGGGAGGGGGGGACAATGAGCAGTTCTTC. Translation: CASSFLGGGDNEQFF.

The rearrangement links TRBV28 to TRBJ2-5, with TRBD1 identical over 7 bases. The ends lost 6 bases at V and 1 base at J; junction bases unmatched: 8. Germline V gives CDR1 MDHEN, CDR2 SYDVKM. The CDR3 runs to 15 residues. The CDR3 DNA is TGTGCCAGCAGCCCAACTCGACAGGGCCAAGAGACCCAGTACTTC. Translated: CASSPTRQGQETQYF.

This chain links TRBV11-2 with TRBJ1-1; D not resolved. Trimming removed 0 bases from V and 0 bases from J, with 5 bases in between. Germline-derived CDR1 and CDR2 are SGHAT and FQNNGV. The CDR3 has 14 residues. The CDR3 reads CASSLDSMNTEAFF. CDR3 nucleotide sequence: TGTGCCAGCAGCTTAGACAGTATGAACACTGAAGCTTTCTTT.

The V gene is TRBV5-5, the J gene TRBJ1-1; D is possibly TRBD1 (6 bases). Deletions cut 4 bases from V and 1 base from J, with 8 bases between. Germline V gene data show CDR1 as SGHKS and CDR2 as YYEKEE (reference sequence). This CDR3 comprises 13 residues. CDR3 loop: CASSQQGNTEAFF. CDR3 DNA sequence: TGTGCCAGCAGCCAACAGGGGAACACTGAAGCTTTCTTT.

This clone was detected once. The chain combines TRBV4-1 with TRBJ1-1, with D unresolved. From germline, CDR1 is MGHRA and CDR2 YSYEKL. This CDR3 is built from 15 residues. With 1 base removed from V and 4 bases from J, the gap between germline ends came to 13 bases. The CDR3 spells CASSQGGAGGTEAFF. The CDR3 nucleotides read TGCGCCAGCAGCCAAGGGGGAGCGGGCGGCACTGAAGCTTTCTTT.

This clone was seen only a few times. The chain joins TRBV29-1 to TRBJ2-3, with TRBD1 identical over 10 bases. With V trimmed by 4 bases and J by 5 bases, 3 bases remained unmatched. Germline CDR1 reads SQVTM; CDR2 reads ANQGSEA. This CDR3 has 13 residues. The CDR3 nucleotides are TGCAGCGTTGGACAGGGGGCGGGAGATACGCAGTATTTT. Translated: CSVGQGAGDTQYF.

This chain connects TRBV7-2 to TRBJ1-1; the D gene is possibly TRBD1 (5 bases). Per the germline V gene, CDR1 is SGHTA and CDR2 is FQGNSA. This CDR3 has 15 amino acids. V lost 5 bases, J lost 4 bases, and 17 bases lay in between. This chain's CDR3 is CASSHTGGRGTEAFF. CDR3 nucleotide sequence: TGTGCCAGCAGCCACACCGGGGGAAGAGGCACTGAAGCTTTCTTT.

This clone was seen a few times. The CDR3 loop reads CASSSIRDTQYF. DNA for the CDR3: TGTGCCAGCAGCTCCATCCGGGATACGCAGTATTTT. The chain uses TRBV7-6 and TRBJ2-3; D is unclear. From germline, CDR1 is SGHVS and CDR2 FNYEAQ. Trimming stripped 4 bases from V and 6 bases from J, with 8 bases between. The CDR3 spans 12 residues.

The chain is built from TRBV9 and TRBJ2-1; 12 bases match TRBD2. Germline CDR1 and CDR2: SGDLS and YYNGEE. This CDR3 comprises 15 residues. V was clipped by 2 bases and J by 8 bases; unmatched bases: 5. CDR3 protein: CASSVLAGGLYEQFF. CDR3 DNA sequence: TGTGCCAGCAGCGTCCTAGCGGGAGGGCTCTATGAGCAGTTCTTC.

The chain has TRBV4-1 and TRBJ1-2; possible D gene TRBD1, 6 bases. The germline V gene encodes CDR1 MGHRA and CDR2 YSYEKL. V was cut by 2 bases and J by 8 bases, with 15 bases left in between. The CDR3 loop spans 14 amino acids. CDR3 bases: TGCGCCAGCAGCCAATCAGGGGTCCCCTACGGCTACACCTTC. It encodes CASSQSGVPYGYTF.

The chain employs TRBV2 and TRBJ2-1, with D possibly being TRBD1 (5 bases). Germline V lookup: CDR1 SNHLY, CDR2 FYNNEI. This CDR3 region has 16 residues. With 3 bases removed from V and 0 bases from J, the gap between germline ends came to 12 bases. In DNA, the CDR3 is TGTGCCAGCAGTGATCAGGGCGCCAGCTCCTACAATGAGCAGTTCTTC. Translation: CASSDQGASSYNEQFF.

This clone is a singleton in its sample. The CDR3 coding sequence is TGCAGCGTTTTGGGGGGGGAGCAGTTCTTC. The encoded protein is CSVLGGEQFF. The chain carries TRBV29-1 and TRBJ2-1, with TRBD2 identical over 7 bases. With V trimmed by 5 bases and J by 10 bases, 2 bases remained unmatched. Looked up from germline, CDR1 is SQVTM and CDR2 is ANQGSEA. The CDR3 is made up of 10 amino acids.

The chain combines TRBV5-1 with TRBJ2-7; 11 bases agree with TRBD1. Losses at the gene ends were 4 bases for V and 4 bases for J; bases not matched to a gene: 4. The CDR3 has 14 amino acids. The germline V gene has CDR1 SGHRS and CDR2 YFSETQ. CDR3 DNA: TGCGCCAGCAGCCTCGGGACAGGGGGGTACGAGCAGTACTTC. This codes for CASSLGTGGYEQYF.

V usage is TRBV19 and J usage is TRBJ1-1; 8 bases agree with TRBD1. Germline V CDR1 and CDR2: LNHDA, SQIVND (reference sequence). The CDR3 runs 14 residues. V lost 3 bases to trimming and J lost 2 bases; unmatched junction nucleotides: 2. The CDR3 region is CASSMDRDNTEAFF. The CDR3 DNA reads as TGTGCCAGTAGTATGGACAGGGATAACACTGAAGCTTTCTTT.

V gene TRBV7-9 combines with J gene TRBJ1-2; D is unclear. Germline V gives CDR1 SEHNR, CDR2 FQNEAQ (reference sequence). This CDR3 spans 15 amino acids. Trimming removed 5 bases at V and 1 base at J, with 14 bases between. This CDR3 is CASSGGRSNNYGYTF. For the CDR3, the DNA is TGTGCCAGCAGCGGTGGGAGGTCGAATAACTATGGCTACACCTTC.

The CDR3 sequence is CASSPLEILETQYF. The CDR3 DNA reads as TGTGCCAGCTCACCACTCGAGATATTGGAGACCCAGTACTTC. The chain combines TRBV18 with TRBJ2-5; the D is unclear. The V gene lost 1 base and the J gene lost 5 bases, with 11 bases spanning the gap. The germline V gene encodes CDR1 KGHSH and CDR2 LQKENI. This CDR3 is 14 amino acids long.